This T cell receptor (beta chain) was sequenced in a study of blood T cells in healthy people across ages. From germline, CDR1 is MNHEY and CDR2 SVGAGI. This CDR3 has 16 residues. V was pared by 0 bases and J by 1 base, with 12 bases between. In its sample, this clonotype was seen a few times. It was with a sample-barcoded 5' primer and a J-beta primer mix that a second PCR of about 7 to 12 cycles was run. TCRdb used MiXCR to reprocess the 5' RACE reads, holding one entry per CDR3 protein. The sample carries about 1.7 million distinct CDR3 sequences, under 30% recorded once. The chain combines TRBV6-5 with TRBJ1-1; unclear D gene. The receptor was derived from a woman aged 25 to 39 in good health. Sequenced input: blood. In DNA form, the CDR3 reads TGTGCCAGCAGTTACTCTGTGCTGACTGGGAACACTGAAGCTTTCTTT. Its translation is CASSYSVLTGNTEAFF.